The present TCR beta chain was sequenced within a study of cytomegalovirus exposure and HLA in healthy donors. 60 Vbeta and 13 Jbeta primers were used in PCR. Profiled with immunoSEQ multiplex PCR; TCRdb holds only in-frame clones, not every one. The table includes roughly 100,000 clones, roughly 80% detected once. Germline V lookup: CDR1 KGHSH, CDR2 LQKENI. After removal of 0 bases from V and 2 bases from J, the junction contained 0 bases not matched to a gene. The CDR3 spans 16 residues. The rearrangement joins TRBV18 to TRBJ2-1, with 11 bases fitting TRBD2. The sequencing sample was made of PBMCs. The sequence came from a man between 35 and 55 years old in good health and CMV-seronegative. This CDR3 reads CASSPPGLAAYNEQFF. CDR3 coding DNA: TGTGCCAGCTCACCACCGGGACTAGCGGCCTACAATGAGCAGTTCTTC.